This T cell receptor beta chain was recovered during a study of vaccination and CD4 T cells after COVID-19. Study summary: Stimulation of the cells used overlapping spike peptide pools from SARS-CoV-2 and from the common cold coronaviruses HCoV-NL63, HCoV-OC43 and HCoV-229E. Either a CEFX pool, an HIV-1 Nef pool, or no peptide was added to control cultures.

As regards this clonotype: The antigen is not known.

Sequence data for DNA of cultured CD4+ T cells were generated by the Oncomine TCR Beta short-read assay. Genomic DNA was isolated from CD4+ T cells that had been cultured. TCRdb reprocessed the PCR reads with MiXCR, giving one entry per CDR3 protein. The table lists approximately 20,000 distinct CDR3 sequences, about four fifths of them singletons. Stated treatment: roughly ten-day PBMC culture with coronavirus spike peptide pools or control peptides (ViraFEST assay). Germline values: CDR1 SQVTM, CDR2 ANQGSEA. The CDR3 length is 11 residues. The V end lost 3 bases, the J end lost 4 bases, and 6 bases lay between the germline ends.

This specimen consisted of CD4+ T cells from blood, cultured in vitro, obtained after SARS-CoV-2 vaccination. The receptor was isolated from a human donor who received a COVID-19 vaccine. The chain carries TRBV29-1 and TRBJ1-2, with D maybe TRBD1 (5 bases). This chain's CDR3 is CSVDRVYGYTF. The CDR3 DNA reads TGCAGCGTTGACAGGGTCTATGGCTACACCTTC.